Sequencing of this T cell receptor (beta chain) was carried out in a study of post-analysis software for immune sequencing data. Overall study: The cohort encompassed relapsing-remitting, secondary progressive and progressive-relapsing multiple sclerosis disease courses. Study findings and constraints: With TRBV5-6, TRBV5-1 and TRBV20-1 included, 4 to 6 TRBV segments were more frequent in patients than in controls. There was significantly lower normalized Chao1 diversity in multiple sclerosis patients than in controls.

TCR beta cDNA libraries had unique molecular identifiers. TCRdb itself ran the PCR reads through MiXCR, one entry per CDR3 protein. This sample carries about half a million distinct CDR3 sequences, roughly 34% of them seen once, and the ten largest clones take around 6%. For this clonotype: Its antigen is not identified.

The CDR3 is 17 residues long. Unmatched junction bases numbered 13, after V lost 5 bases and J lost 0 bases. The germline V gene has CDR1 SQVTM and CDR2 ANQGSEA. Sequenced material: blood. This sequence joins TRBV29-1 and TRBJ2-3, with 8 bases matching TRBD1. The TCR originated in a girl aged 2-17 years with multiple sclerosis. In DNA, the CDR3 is TGCAGCGTTAAAGGGGACAGGTGGGGATTTAGCACAGATACGCAGTATTTT. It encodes CSVKGDRWGFSTDTQYF.